The 30 T cell receptor beta chains listed next were all sequenced from one sample in a study of Graves' ophthalmopathy and Graves' hyperthyroidism. The sequenced template was RNA, covering the TCR beta CDR3 region. Scientists carried out first-round RT-PCR using HTBI primers and then a second-round multiplex PCR. TCRdb called the multiplex PCR reads again in MiXCR, with one record for every CDR3 protein. The sample includes 660,000 or so distinct CDR3 sequences, over 40% of them seen just once. The sample taken for sequencing was peripheral blood. The receptors stem from an adult man with Graves' ophthalmopathy.

This clonotype has at least ten counts. This rearrangement joins TRBV7-9 to TRBJ1-2; TRBD1 aligns across 10 bases. Germline lookup yields CDR1 SEHNR and CDR2 FQNEAQ (reference sequence). With V trimmed by 5 bases and J by 7 bases, 7 bases remained unmatched. This CDR3 spans 14 amino acids. CDR3 sequence: CASSTDDRGLGYTF. In DNA, the CDR3 is TGTGCCAGCAGCACTGATGACAGGGGGCTTGGCTACACCTTC.

V is TRBV25-1 and J is TRBJ1-2; a possible D gene is TRBD1 (5 bases). This CDR3 comprises 15 residues. The germline gives CDR1 MGHDK, CDR2 SYGVNS. Deletions cut 8 bases from V and 0 bases from J, with 16 bases between. Here the CDR3 reads CASSSGTGANYGYTF. CDR3 nucleotides: TGTGCCAGCTCTTCCGGGACTGGAGCTAACTATGGCTACACCTTC.

This clonotype was counted a few times. The J gene is TRBJ1-4, the V gene TRBV7-8; D is perhaps TRBD1 (5 bases). Germline CDR1 SGHVS, CDR2 FQNEAQ. CDR3 length: 16 residues. V was shortened by 0 bases and J by 1 base, with 9 bases between the two germline ends. As DNA, the CDR3 is TGTGCCAGCAGCTTAGCGCGGGGGGGAACTAATGAAAAACTGTTTTTT. Encoded protein: CASSLARGGTNEKLFF.

The chain uses TRBV4-2 and TRBJ2-7; TRBD2 matches at 8 bases. Germline lookup yields CDR1 LGHNA and CDR2 YNFKEQ. This CDR3 contains 15 residues. Germline trimming cut 0 bases from V and 2 bases from J; bases unmatched to any gene: 3. The CDR3 loop is CASSQENGRAYEQYF. In DNA form, the CDR3 reads TGTGCCAGCAGCCAAGAGAACGGGAGGGCCTACGAGCAGTACTTC.

This clonotype was detected only a few times. The chain carries TRBV6-5 and TRBJ1-5; D uncertain. This CDR3 region has 17 residues. Trimming took 5 bases from V and 4 from J, leaving 21 bases between them. The germline CDR1 and CDR2 sequences are MNHEY and SVGAGI. The DNA for the CDR3 is TGTGCCAGCAGTGAACCGGCAGGACGGAGTTGGAATCAGCCCCAGCATTTT. The encoded protein is CASSEPAGRSWNQPQHF.

J is TRBJ2-2 and V is TRBV9; D call uncertain. The length of the CDR3 is 15 residues. The V end lost 3 bases, the J end lost 2 bases, and 11 bases lay between the germline ends. Germline V gives CDR1 SGDLS, CDR2 YYNGEE. CDR3 loop: CASSDQVTNTGELFF. The CDR3 nucleotides are TGTGCCAGCAGCGATCAGGTTACCAACACCGGGGAGCTGTTTTTT. Full variable domain (remainder filled in from reference TRBV9 and TRBJ2-2): DSGVTQTPKHLITATGQRVTLRCSPRSGDLSVYWYQQSLDQGLQFLIQYYNGEERAKGNILERFSAQQFPDLHSELNLSSLELGDSALYFCASSDQVTNTGELFFGEGSRLTVL.

This clonotype was found many times. The CDR3, as DNA: TGTGCCAGCAGCTTGACCGAAGGTTCGCCCCTCCACTTT. Its protein product is CASSLTEGSPLHF. J is TRBJ1-6 and V is TRBV5-6, with no clear D. The V and J ends lost 1 base and 13 bases respectively, with 12 bases between them. Germline CDR1 and CDR2: SGHDT and YYEEEE. This CDR3 region has 13 residues.

This clonotype has only a few counts. A much larger clone differs from this one at a single base, so this may be a read error. The V call is TRBV10-3, the J call TRBJ2-2, with unresolved D. CDR1 and CDR2 from the germline V gene are ENHRY and SYGVKD. The CDR3 sequence is 13 residues long. The chain's CDR3 is CASSYTNTGELFF. For the CDR3, the DNA is TGTGCCAGCAGTTACACGAACACCGGGGAGCTGTTTTTT.

On this clonotype itself: Because the CDR3 is missing its conserved closing phenylalanine or tryptophan, this is likely a read error. J is TRBJ1-5 and V is TRBV19; D is undetermined. The CDR3 is 15 residues long. Trimming stripped 6 bases from V and 0 bases from J, with 12 bases between. From germline, CDR1 is LNHDA and CDR2 SQIVND (reference sequence). CDR3 amino acids: CASSEQNYSNQPQHS. In DNA form, the CDR3 reads TGTGCCAGTAGCGAACAGAATTATAGCAATCAGCCCCAGCATTCT.

At least ten counts were recorded for this clonotype. The chain combines TRBV7-9 with TRBJ1-1, with D tentatively TRBD1 (6 bases). CDR1 SEHNR and CDR2 FQNEAQ come from the germline V gene (reference sequence). This CDR3 region has 13 residues. Between the trimmed V and J ends, which lost 6 bases and 6 bases, there was a span of 14 bases. CDR3 in DNA: TGTGCCAGCAGTCCGGGGACAACTCCTGAAGCTTTCTTT. Residues: CASSPGTTPEAFF.

The chain links TRBV7-9 to TRBJ1-1; D is unresolved. Germline assignment: CDR1 SEHNR and CDR2 FQNEAQ (reference sequence). CDR3 length: 14 residues. The ends were cut back, 4 bases at V and 4 bases at J, with 13 bases in the middle. In DNA, the CDR3 is TGTGCCAGCAGCTCAGTGTCAGGACTCACTGAAGCTTTCTTT. Protein sequence: CASSSVSGLTEAFF.

V and J are TRBV7-9 and TRBJ2-5; maybe TRBD1 (7 bases). The V end lost 2 bases, the J end lost 3 bases, and 13 bases lay between the germline ends. There are 15 residues in the CDR3. Germline CDR1 SEHNR, CDR2 FQNEAQ (reference sequence). The CDR3 region has the DNA TGTGCCAGCAGCTTAAAGGTCAGGGGGGAAGAGACCCAGTACTTC. Its protein product is CASSLKVRGEETQYF.

The J gene is TRBJ1-5, the V gene TRBV19; 9 bases map to TRBD1. This CDR3 contains 17 residues. Unmatched junction bases numbered 13, after V lost 4 bases and J lost 6 bases. Germline-derived CDR1 and CDR2 are LNHDA and SQIVND (reference sequence). The CDR3 protein is CASSTSGTGRSVQPQHF. DNA for the CDR3: TGTGCCAGTAGTACCAGCGGGACAGGGAGGTCGGTTCAGCCCCAGCATTTT.

The chain combines TRBV29-1 with TRBJ1-1, with a weak D call TRBD1 (5 bases). V was shortened by 4 bases and J by 6 bases, with 15 bases between the two germline ends. In germline, CDR1 is SQVTM, CDR2 ANQGSEA. The CDR3 is 13 amino acids. CDR3 sequence reads: CSVVRGEAAEAFF. Here the CDR3 DNA reads TGCAGCGTTGTAAGGGGCGAGGCCGCTGAAGCTTTCTTT.

J is TRBJ2-3 and V is TRBV10-3; possibly TRBD1 for D (6 bases). The germline CDR1 and CDR2 sequences are ENHRY and SYGVKD. This CDR3 is 15 amino acids long. V was trimmed by 5 bases and J by 2 bases, leaving 14 bases between them. The CDR3 nucleotides read TGTGCCATCAGTCAACAGGGAACCCTCACAGATACGCAGTATTTT. Its translation: CAISQQGTLTDTQYF.

This clonotype was counted between two and nine times. One junction end does not reproduce the germline sequence, and a read error may be involved. The CDR3 nucleotides are TGTGCTAGCGCCAGAGAAAATACCGAACTTTTT. It codes for CASARENTELF. The chain employs TRBV7-7 and TRBJ1-5, with D unclear. Per the germline V gene, CDR1 is SSHAT and CDR2 is FNYEAQ (reference sequence). The CDR3 is 11 residues long.

At least ten counts were recorded for this clonotype. The rearrangement uses TRBV7-9 and TRBJ2-7; tentative D call: TRBD2 (5 bases). V shed 5 bases and J shed 6 bases, with 14 bases lying between them. The CDR3 contains 13 residues. Germline V CDR1 and CDR2: SEHNR, FQNEAQ (reference sequence). The CDR3 DNA is TGTGCCAGCAGCCAGAATACCCGGGGCGAGCAGTACTTC. Translation: CASSQNTRGEQYF.

The chain recombines TRBV25-1 with TRBJ2-6; possible D gene TRBD2, 6 bases. The CDR3 runs 15 residues. Germline loops: CDR1 MGHDK, CDR2 SYGVNS. Trimming stripped 7 bases from V and 4 bases from J, with 14 bases between. The CDR3 is CASNLAGSGANVLTF. The DNA for the CDR3 is TGTGCCAGCAACCTCGCGGGATCGGGGGCCAACGTCCTGACTTTC.

This clonotype was seen a few times. J is TRBJ1-2 and V is TRBV7-9; D gene uncertain. Looked up from germline, CDR1 is SEHNR and CDR2 is FQNEAQ (reference sequence). Trimming left V 3 bases short and J 8 bases short, with 25 bases between. CDR3 length equals 17 residues. This CDR3 is CASSLEFSVADPSGYTF. The CDR3 DNA sequence: TGTGCCAGCAGCTTGGAATTTAGTGTGGCAGACCCGTCGGGCTACACCTTC.

This clonotype was seen ten or more times. The CDR3 loop is CASSLEHTIYF. The CDR3 nucleotides are TGTGCCAGCAGCTTGGAGCACACCATATATTTT. This chain links TRBV5-6 with TRBJ1-3; no clear D. V was shortened by 0 bases and J by 8 bases, with 3 bases between the two germline ends. Germline V gene data show CDR1 as SGHDT and CDR2 as YYEEEE. This CDR3 is 11 amino acids long. The whole variable domain, remainder taken from reference TRBV5-6 and TRBJ1-3, is DAGVTQSPTHLIKTRGQQVTLRCSPKSGHDTVSWYQQALGQGPQFIFQYYEEEERQRGNFPDRFSGHQFPNYSSELNVNALLLGDSALYLCASSLEHTIYFGEGSWLTVV.

For this clonotype: A much larger clone differs by one base, so this may be a read error. The rearrangement uses TRBV19 and TRBJ1-2; D gene unclear. The CDR3 extends over 14 amino acids. Germline loops: CDR1 LNHDA, CDR2 SQIVND (reference sequence). The DNA for the CDR3 is TGTGCCAGTAGTATTCTCAGCCAGACCTATGGCTGCACCTTC. Translation gives CASSILSQTYGCTF.

The rearrangement uses TRBV19 and TRBJ2-5, with 8 bases identical to TRBD1. Trimming cost V 5 bases and J 5 bases; bases outside gene matches: 7. There are 14 residues in the CDR3. CDR1 is LNHDA, CDR2 SQIVND, per germline (reference sequence). The CDR3 region is CASSPLRDRETQYF. CDR3 DNA: TGTGCCAGTAGTCCTCTGCGGGACAGGGAGACCCAGTACTTC.

As for this clonotype: This could be a read error, since a much larger clone is one nucleotide away. The missing conserved phenylalanine or tryptophan at the end of this CDR3 makes a read error likely. The V gene is TRBV29-1, the J gene TRBJ2-7; D is ambiguous. Trimming took 3 bases from V and 2 from J, leaving 5 bases between them. The CDR3 has 11 amino acids. The germline V gene has CDR1 SQVTM and CDR2 ANQGSEA. CDR3: CSVEGTYEQYL. As DNA, the CDR3 is TGCAGCGTTGAGGGAACCTACGAGCAGTACCTC.

This clonotype was seen repeatedly, ten times or more. The chain joins TRBV10-3 to TRBJ1-6, with 7 bases aligning to TRBD1. Germline V gene data show CDR1 as ENHRY and CDR2 as SYGVKD. CDR3 length: 13 amino acids. J lost 7 bases, V lost 6 bases, and 3 bases had no gene match. CDR3 nucleotide sequence: TGTGCCATCAGCGACAGGGAAAATTCACCCCTCCACTTT. Amino acid sequence: CAISDRENSPLHF.

This clonotype occurred many times. The V gene is TRBV9, the J gene TRBJ1-6; D is uncertain. The CDR3 length is 15 residues. V was clipped by 0 bases and J by 5 bases, with 9 bases between them. CDR1 is SGDLS, CDR2 YYNGEE, per germline. The CDR3 sequence: CASSVDERHNSPLHF. For the CDR3, the DNA is TGTGCCAGCAGCGTAGACGAACGTCATAATTCACCCCTCCACTTT.

The chain recombines TRBV7-8 with TRBJ2-7; TRBD2 is a possible D gene (5 bases). Germline loops: CDR1 SGHVS, CDR2 FQNEAQ. The CDR3 loop spans 16 amino acids. Trimming removed 1 base from V and 4 bases from J, with 17 bases in between. CDR3 amino acids: CASSLGFRGSGYEQYF. In DNA form, the CDR3 reads TGTGCCAGCAGCTTAGGCTTTCGGGGTTCGGGGTACGAGCAGTACTTC.

CDR3: CASIVGTGINYGYTF. The CDR3 bases are TGTGCCAGCATCGTAGGGACAGGAATTAACTATGGCTACACCTTC. This chain joins TRBV2 and TRBJ1-2; TRBD1 matches at 8 bases. This CDR3 spans 15 amino acids. Germline CDR1 is SNHLY and CDR2 is FYNNEI. V lost 7 bases to trimming and J lost 1 base; unmatched junction nucleotides: 8.

The chain joins TRBV12-5 to TRBJ2-6; TRBD1 agrees at 10 bases. This CDR3 region has 12 residues. In germline, CDR1 is LGHNT, CDR2 FRNRAP. V lost 2 bases, J lost 17 bases, and 3 bases stayed unmatched. In DNA, the CDR3 is TGTGCTAGTGGTTTGTGGGGGACAGGGGTGACTTTC. Protein sequence: CASGLWGTGVTF.

The chain links TRBV10-3 to TRBJ1-2; D perhaps matches TRBD1 (5 bases). Per the germline V gene, CDR1 is ENHRY and CDR2 is SYGVKD. The ends were cut back, 10 bases at V and 7 bases at J, with 10 bases in the middle. The CDR3 has 10 amino acids. CDR3 nucleotides: TGTGCCAGGGGACCTTCTGGCTACACCTTC. This codes for CARGPSGYTF.

As concerns this clonotype: This clone may be a read error of a much larger clone one base away. The V gene is TRBV7-2, the J gene TRBJ2-7, with D perhaps matching TRBD1 (6 bases). This CDR3 region has 15 residues. CDR1 SGHTA and CDR2 FQGNSA come from the germline V gene. DNA of the CDR3: TGTGCCGGCAGCCCGAGCGCAGACAGGCCCTACGAGCAGTACTTC. Amino acids: CAGSPSADRPYEQYF. Looking up the rest from reference TRBV7-2 and TRBJ2-7 gives the full variable domain: GAGVSQSPSNKVTEKGKDVELRCDPISGHTALYWYRQSLGQGLEFLIYFQGNSAPDKSGLPSDRFSAERTGGSVSTLTIQRTQQEDSAVYLCAGSPSADRPYEQYFGPGTRLTVT.